The rows below give T cell receptor beta chains drawn from one sample of a study of CD8 T cells in ankylosing spondylitis. TCRdb passed the 5' RACE reads through MiXCR, listing each CDR3 protein once. The sample lists about 450,000 distinct CDR3 sequences; roughly 25% were seen once. Sequenced sample: blood, either unsorted or a sorted T cell fraction (not recorded which). The receptors shown here come from a male donor with ankylosing spondylitis. CDR3s include the opening cysteine and the closing phenylalanine or tryptophan. The order of the fields is J gene, D gene, clone size, V gene, CDR3 DNA, CDR3 protein. The D gene is left open where the match is weak. Expanded clones are given a class, and other clones once, few, many or no size at all.

TRBJ2-1	TRBD1	.	TRBV20-1	TGCAGTGCTAGAGGGGACAGGGGAACTTACAATGAGCAGTTCTTC	CSARGDRGTYNEQFF
TRBJ1-3	.	few	TRBV20-1	TGCAGTGTTACTAAAGCGGTCTCTGGAAACACCATATATTTT	CSVTKAVSGNTIYF
TRBJ1-6	.	few	TRBV27	TGTGCCAGCAGTAGGATGGCAGCTGGGGATTCACCCCTCCACTTT	CASSRMAAGDSPLHF
TRBJ1-4	TRBD1	.	TRBV7-9	TGTGCCAGCACCCCGGGACAGTACGATGAAAAACTGTTTTTT	CASTPGQYDEKLFF
TRBJ1-5	TRBD1	many	TRBV7-9	TGTGCCAGCAGCTTAGCGCAGGGGGATCAGCCCCAGCATTTT	CASSLAQGDQPQHF
TRBJ2-3	.	few	TRBV7-9	TGTGCCAGCCCCCTGGGAGATACGCAGTATTTT	CASPLGDTQYF
TRBJ1-5	.	once	TRBV4-1	TGCGCCAGCAGCCAAGAAAGGGACGGTCAGCCCCAGCATTTT	CASSQERDGQPQHF
TRBJ1-1	TRBD1	.	TRBV7-9	TGTGCCAGCAGCTTACCCGGACAGGGTGTGAGGGAAGCTTTCTTT	CASSLPGQGVREAFF
TRBJ2-7	TRBD1	few	TRBV15	TGTGCCACCAGCAGAGATGCGGACAGGGTGGTCTACGAGCAGTACTTC	CATSRDADRVVYEQYF
TRBJ1-2	.	many	TRBV20-1	TGCAGTGCTAGAGATCATGGGGGATATGGCTACACCTTC	CSARDHGGYGYTF
TRBJ1-4	.	.	TRBV5-1	TGCGCCAGCAGAGGAACTAATGAAAAACTGTTTTTT	CASRGTNEKLFF
TRBJ1-3	.	many	TRBV6-1	TGTGCCAGCAGCGCTACGCCGACAGGTCTCTCTGGAAACACCATATATTTT	CASSATPTGLSGNTIYF
TRBJ1-1	.	few	TRBV5-4	TGTGCCAGCAGCACGGACCTGAACACTGAAGCTTTCTTT	CASSTDLNTEAFF
TRBJ2-1	TRBD2	few	TRBV15	TGTGCCACCAGCACTAATAGCGGGAATGACAATGAGCAGTTCTTC	CATSTNSGNDNEQFF
TRBJ2-3	.	many	TRBV18	TGTGCCAGCAGCCCCCGTGGAGATACGCAGTATTTT	CASSPRGDTQYF
TRBJ1-6	.	few	TRBV12-3/TRBV12-4	TGTGCCAGCACCGGGGGGCAGGGGTATAATTCACCCCTCCACTTT	CASTGGQGYNSPLHF
TRBJ1-2	.	few	TRBV5-1	TGCGCCAGCAGCTTGGCCGGAAGGATTAACTATGGCTACACCTTC	CASSLAGRINYGYTF
TRBJ2-1	.	.	TRBV4-1	TGCGCCAGCAGCCCAGCGGACAACAATGAGCAGTTCTTC	CASSPADNNEQFF
TRBJ1-4	TRBD1	.	TRBV20-1	TGCAGTGCAAACCGGGACAGGGGTGAAAAACTGTTTTTT	CSANRDRGEKLFF
TRBJ2-2	.	.	TRBV7-2	TGTGCCAGCAGCCGGAGGCATAGCGGAAGCACCGGGGAGCTGTTTTTT	CASSRRHSGSTGELFF
TRBJ1-1	.	few	TRBV3-1	TGTGCCAGCAGCCAAATCGCGGGGGCAGGGACTGAAGCTTTCTTT	CASSQIAGAGTEAFF
TRBJ2-3	.	.	TRBV7-2	TGTGCCAGCAGCTTAGCTGCCTACGGCGTCACAGATACGCAGTATTTT	CASSLAAYGVTDTQYF
TRBJ2-5	TRBD2	.	TRBV11-2	TGTGCCAGCAGCTTTCCCGGGACTAGCGGATGGGAGACCCAGTACTTC	CASSFPGTSGWETQYF
TRBJ2-5	TRBD2	.	TRBV20-1	TGCAGTGCTCCTATAGCGGGAGTACGAGAGACCCAGTACTTC	CSAPIAGVRETQYF
TRBJ1-2	TRBD1	few	TRBV12-3/TRBV12-4	TGTGCCAGCAGTCCTATAGACAGGGGTGGCTACACCTTC	CASSPIDRGGYTF
TRBJ1-5	.	few	TRBV12-3/TRBV12-4	TGTGCCAGCAGTTTTAGGGTCTATCAGCCCCAGCATTTT	CASSFRVYQPQHF
TRBJ1-1	.	.	TRBV3-1	TGTGCCAGCAGCCAATTGGGATCGGGCACTGAAGCTTTCTTT	CASSQLGSGTEAFF
TRBJ1-1	TRBD1	.	TRBV30	TGTGCCTGGAGAACCCGGGACAGGGGACGGGCCGCTGAAGCTTTCTTT	CAWRTRDRGRAAEAFF
TRBJ1-1	TRBD1	.	TRBV29-1	TGCAGCGTAACGGACAGGGGCAACACTGAAGCTTTCTTT	CSVTDRGNTEAFF
TRBJ1-1	.	.	TRBV20-1	TGCAGTGCTAGACGGGGGCTGACTGAAGCTTTCTTT	CSARRGLTEAFF
TRBJ2-3	TRBD1	few	TRBV14	TGTGCCAGCAGCCCTTACCGGACAGGGGGCTTGGGCGATACGCAGTATTTT	CASSPYRTGGLGDTQYF
TRBJ1-1	.	few	TRBV7-9	TGTGCCAGCAGCTTAGCTGGGACATCTGGAGCTTTCTTT	CASSLAGTSGAFF
TRBJ1-3	.	few	TRBV20-1	TGCAGTGCTAGAGATCCGGTGGGAGGTGGAAACACCATATATTTT	CSARDPVGGGNTIYF
TRBJ2-1	.	few	TRBV24-1	TGTGCCACCAGTGACCCCCCCGGGGTAGGCAATGAGCAGTTCTTC	CATSDPPGVGNEQFF
TRBJ2-1	TRBD1	few	TRBV20-1	TGCAGTGCAAGGACAGGGGGCTATTACAATGAGCAGTTCTTC	CSARTGGYYNEQFF
TRBJ2-7	.	.	TRBV7-7	TGTGCCAGCAGCCCTTCGGCACGGGACAACTACGAGCAGTACTTC	CASSPSARDNYEQYF
TRBJ1-2	.	few	TRBV5-1	TGCGCCAGCAGCTTTGGAAGGTCGGGACGGATTAACTATGGCTACACCTTC	CASSFGRSGRINYGYTF
TRBJ1-3	.	few	TRBV12-3/TRBV12-4	TGTGCCAGCAGTTTAGGGTTGATATTCTCTGGAAACACCATATATTTT	CASSLGLIFSGNTIYF
TRBJ2-2	.	.	TRBV6-6	TGTGCCAGCAGACCTCAGGAAGCCGGGGAGCTGTTTTTT	CASRPQEAGELFF